This TCR beta chain emerged from a study of blood T cell repertoires in COVID-19. Study background: The samples span acute and convalescent COVID-19 from the United States, Italy and Spain. In each case, the material was cDNA or gDNA derived from T cells, B-cell-depleted T cells, or PBMCs.

This clone was picked up a small number of times. The CDR3 sequence is 13 residues long. CDR1 MDHEN and CDR2 SYDVKM come from the germline V gene. Trimming took off 3 bases at V and 3 bases at J, with 9 bases between the two ends. As processed by the authors: Estimation of nucleated cell counts was performed using reference gene primer amplification. Sequencing was performed with immunoSEQ multiplex PCR; in TCRdb, only in-frame clones are kept and a portion is missing. V, J and clone size were drawn from that table, and D and trimming were deduced from the DNA. The repertoire holds under 200,000 clones, with approximately 80% as singletons.

Specimen: peripheral blood. The sequence came from a man between 65 and 85 years old who had recovered from COVID-19. The chain employs TRBV28 and TRBJ2-7; D is unclear. The CDR3 bases are TGTGCCAGCAGTTTTGGAGCGTACTACGAGCAGTACTTC. This sequence encodes CASSFGAYYEQYF.